The rows below give T cell receptor beta chains drawn from one sample of a study of identical twins. Via MiXCR, TCRdb re-called the 5' RACE reads, giving one row per CDR3 protein. In the table there are fewer than 250,000 distinct CDR3 sequences, roughly 9.4% of which are singletons. The sequencing sample was made of memory (CD45RO+) T cells sorted from blood. Source of these receptors: a woman between 18 and 29 years old in good health. Each CDR3 is given with its conserved first and last residue. D genes are given only for firm matches. Size is omitted from some rows. Given values are once, few, many or a class for expanded clones.

>few|TRBD2|TRBJ2-7|TRBV20-1
TGCAGTGCGAAGTTAGGACTAGCGGATTACGAGCAGTACTTC
CSAKLGLADYEQYF
>-|-|TRBJ2-3|TRBV5-5
TGTGCCAGCACCCACACGATCACACCGGAACTCACAGATACGCAGTATTTT
CASTHTITPELTDTQYF
>-|-|TRBJ2-7|TRBV7-2
TGTGCCAGCAGCTTATCAGGGATCTACGAGCAGTACTTC
CASSLSGIYEQYF
>many|-|TRBJ2-5|TRBV9
TGTGCCAGCAGCGTAACTACTCAAGGGACCCAGTACTTC
CASSVTTQGTQYF
>-|-|TRBJ1-2|TRBV20-1
TGCAGTGCTAGAGATGGCGAGGGATTTAATGGCTACACCTTC
CSARDGEGFNGYTF
>many|-|TRBJ2-1|TRBV20-1
TGCAGTGCTAGAGCACGCCAGAGCTCCTACAATGAGCAGTTCTTC
CSARARQSSYNEQFF
>-|-|TRBJ2-7|TRBV21-1
TGTGCCAGCAGCAAAGTCCAGGGCTACGAGCAGTACTTC
CASSKVQGYEQYF
>-|-|TRBJ2-7|TRBV6-5
TGTGCCAGCAGTTACTCGGGGGGGCTCGAGCAGTACTTC
CASSYSGGLEQYF
>-|TRBD1|TRBJ2-5|TRBV30
TGTGCCTGGAGTACCCGGGACAGGTTTCGGGAGACCCAGTACTTC
CAWSTRDRFRETQYF
>-|-|TRBJ1-5|TRBV9
TGTGCCAGCAGCGTGAGTATGGATAGCAATCAGCCCCAGCATTTT
CASSVSMDSNQPQHF
>many|-|TRBJ2-1|TRBV29-1
TGCAGCGTTGAATGGGAAAAACCCTACAATGAGCAGTTCTTC
CSVEWEKPYNEQFF
>-|-|TRBJ2-7|TRBV20-1
TGCAGTGCGCCGGACCGAGCTTACGAGCAGTACTTC
CSAPDRAYEQYF
>-|-|TRBJ2-1|TRBV9
TGTTCCAGCAGCGTAGGTTTGTTACCCCCTAATGAGCAGTTCTTC
CSSSVGLLPPNEQFF
>few|-|TRBJ2-3|TRBV5-1
TGCGCCAGCAGCCCTGGACAGTTCGGCACAGATACGCAGTATTTT
CASSPGQFGTDTQYF
>-|-|TRBJ2-1|TRBV7-2
TGTGCCAGCAGCTCCAGAGGGCGGCCCTCCTCGGGGAATGAGCAGTTCTTC
CASSSRGRPSSGNEQFF
>-|TRBD2|TRBJ2-7|TRBV5-1
TGCGCCAGCAGCTCAGCGGGAGGGCGAGAGCAGTACTTC
CASSSAGGREQYF
>few|-|TRBJ2-5|TRBV7-9
TGTGCCAGCAGCCGGGACTCCCCGGACCAGTACTTC
CASSRDSPDQYF
>few|TRBD2|TRBJ2-2|TRBV6-1
TGTGCCAGCAGGCGGCTAGCGGGAGCTCCCGCGAACACCGGGGAGCTGTTTTTT
CASRRLAGAPANTGELFF
>many|-|TRBJ2-7|TRBV12-3/TRBV12-4
TGTGCCAGCAGTTTGAGGTGGGCCTACGAGCAGTACTTC
CASSLRWAYEQYF
>-|TRBD1|TRBJ2-1|TRBV7-2
TGTGCCAGCAGCTTAGGTTCGGACAGGGCCAATGAGCAGTTCTTC
CASSLGSDRANEQFF